The rows below give T cell receptor beta chains drawn from one sample of a study of T cells in Graves' hyperthyroidism and ophthalmopathy. TCRdb processed the multiplex PCR reads anew with MiXCR; each CDR3 protein has one entry. The table records a few hundred thousand distinct CDR3 sequences, 46% of them present only once. Source material: peripheral blood or thyroid tissue (not recorded which). The receptors were sampled from an adult woman with Graves' disease, either hyperthyroidism or ophthalmopathy (not recorded which). Each CDR3 is given with its conserved first and last residue. A D gene is named only where the DNA matches it firmly. The size field is filled for only some rows; it gives once, few, many or a size class.

abundance,d_gene,len,j_gene,v_gene,CDR3nt,CDR3aa
-,-,13,TRBJ2-7,TRBV10-3,TGTGCCATCAGTGAGTCAAGAGGAAACAGGGTCTACTTC,CAISESRGNRVYF
many,TRBD1,15,TRBJ1-1,TRBV7-3,TGTGCCAGCAGCAACACAGGGGGCTTTGGCACTGAAGCTTTCTTT,CASSNTGGFGTEAFF
-,-,12,TRBJ2-5,TRBV12-3/TRBV12-4,TGTGCCAGCGGGTCCAGACGAGAGACCCAGTACTTC,CASGSRRETQYF
-,-,13,TRBJ2-5,TRBV29-1,TGCAGCGTTGTAGGGTTGGGCCAAGAGACCCAGTACTTC,CSVVGLGQETQYF
many,TRBD2,15,TRBJ2-2,TRBV19,TGTGCCAGTTCCAGCGGGAGGGTGGGCACCGGGGAGCTGTTTTTT,CASSSGRVGTGELFF
-,-,14,TRBJ2-7,TRBV7-2,TGTGCCAGCGCCTCATTACGATCAGGTTACGAGCAGTACTTC,CASASLRSGYEQYF
-,-,14,TRBJ2-6,TRBV2,TGTGCCAGCAGGGGGGGAGCGGTTATGAACACTGAAGCTTTC,CASRGGAVMNTEAF
many,-,17,TRBJ1-1,TRBV5-6,TGTGCCAGCAGCTTGGCCCCTTCCGGGAAGTCGAACACTGAAGCTTTCTTT,CASSLAPSGKSNTEAFF
few,TRBD2,16,TRBJ2-5,TRBV7-9,TGTGCCAGCAGTGCTGAAGGACTAGCGGGGATCGAGACCCAGTACTTC,CASSAEGLAGIETQYF
-,-,12,TRBJ1-2,TRBV29-1,TGCAGCGCGGGCCAGACAGAAAATGGCTACACCTTC,CSAGQTENGYTF
few,-,17,TRBJ1-2,TRBV4-1,TGCGCCAGCAGCCAAGGGGCGGCACGCAGTCCTAACTATGGCTACACCTTC,CASSQGAARSPNYGYTF
-,-,14,TRBJ1-5,TRBV5-1,TGCGCCAGCAGCAGCCGATCAGGCCATCAGCCCCAGCATTTT,CASSSRSGHQPQHF
few,-,14,TRBJ2-2,TRBV10-3,TGTGCCACCGGAAAACTCGAGAACACCGGGGAGCTGTTTTTT,CATGKLENTGELFF
-,-,15,TRBJ2-7,TRBV10-3,TGTGCCATCAGTGAGTCTAGTAACCGCAACAATGAGCAGTACTTC,CAISESSNRNNEQYF
-,-,14,TRBJ1-2,TRBV5-1,TGCGCCAGCAGCGGAGGACAGTCGAACTATGGCTACACCTTC,CASSGGQSNYGYTF
-,TRBD2,16,TRBJ2-5,TRBV9,TGTGCCAGCAGCGTAGACGCGGGAGGGGGGCAAGAGACCCAGTACTTC,CASSVDAGGGQETQYF
many,-,12,TRBJ2-7,TRBV14,TGTGCCAGCAGCCACTTTATCTACGAGCAGTACTTC,CASSHFIYEQYF
once,-,16,TRBJ1-6,TRBV7-2,TGTGCCAGCTCACCAGTACAGGGAGAGGGCAATTCACCCCTCCACTTT,CASSPVQGEGNSPLHF
-,-,12,TRBJ1-2,TRBV10-3,TGTGCCATCAGTGCTAGGGGCTATGGCTACACCTTC,CAISARGYGYTF
many,TRBD1,16,TRBJ1-5,TRBV20-1,TGCAGTGTACACCCCGCCGGGACAGGGGTTGGCCAGCCCCAGCATTTT,CSVHPAGTGVGQPQHF
many,-,16,TRBJ1-3,TRBV10-3,TGTGCCATCAGTGATCCTCGGACGTCAGGCGGAAACACCATATATTTT,CAISDPRTSGGNTIYF
-,-,14,TRBJ2-7,TRBV9,TGTGCCAGCAGCGCGGGCCTTCGTTTATACGAGCAGTACTTC,CASSAGLRLYEQYF
many,-,13,TRBJ1-2,TRBV7-2,TGTGCCAGCAGCTTTGAGGGGAAAACTGGCTACACCTTC,CASSFEGKTGYTF
many,TRBD1,17,TRBJ2-6,TRBV11-2,TGTGCCAGCAGCGGGGGATCTGGGACAGCTGGGGCCAACGTCCTGACTTTC,CASSGGSGTAGANVLTF
many,-,13,TRBJ1-2,TRBV5-1,TGCGCCAGCTCCCCGACGTCTAACTATGGCTACACCTTC,CASSPTSNYGYTF
-,-,13,TRBJ1-5,TRBV20-1,TGCAGTGCTAGAGAAGTAGGGCCGGAGACCCAGCATTTT,CSAREVGPETQHF
-,TRBD1,13,TRBJ2-7,TRBV29-1,TGCAGCGTTCGGGGGACAGGGGGTTACGAGCAGTACTTC,CSVRGTGGYEQYF
many,-,14,TRBJ2-5,TRBV12-3/TRBV12-4,TGTGCCAGCAGTTTAAATCAGGGCGGGGAGACCCAGTACTTC,CASSLNQGGETQYF
once,-,13,TRBJ2-7,TRBV9,TGTGCCAGCAGCGTAACAGCTCTCGGGGAGCAGTACTTC,CASSVTALGEQYF
-,-,14,TRBJ2-5,TRBV7-8,TGTGCCAGCAGCCTGGGGAATTGGCGGGAGACCCAGTACTTC,CASSLGNWRETQYF
-,-,14,TRBJ1-1,TRBV9,TGTGCCAGCAGCCCCGAGGGCGGAAACACTGAAGCTTTCTTT,CASSPEGGNTEAFF
-,-,13,TRBJ1-1,TRBV20-1,TGCAGTGCTAGAGAGGGGGGGGTTGATGAAGCTTTCTTT,CSAREGGVDEAFF
once,-,13,TRBJ2-7,TRBV28,TGTGCCAGCCAGAGGGACTTCTCCTACGAGCAGTACTTC,CASQRDFSYEQYF
few,TRBD1,15,TRBJ1-4,TRBV20-1,TGCAGTGCACAGACAGGGGGCGGGGGTGGTGAAAAACTGCTTTTT,CSAQTGGGGGEKLLF
-,TRBD1,13,TRBJ1-2,TRBV12-3/TRBV12-4,TGTGCTAGTGGTTCTGGACAGGCCGATGGCTACACCTTC,CASGSGQADGYTF
few,-,13,TRBJ2-5,TRBV29-1,TGCAGCGCCTCGGGGACGAGGGAAGAGACCCAGTACTTC,CSASGTREETQYF
-,-,15,TRBJ1-2,TRBV20-1,TGCAGTGCTAGGATGGGACTAGCGGGAGGCGAGGGCTACACCTTC,CSARMGLAGGEGYTF